The clone carrying this T cell receptor (beta chain) came up once. Its specificity is unknown. Every single patient, without exception, relapsed after autologous stem cell transplantation, and brentuximab vedotin exposure varied. The CD4+ T cells used were purified from thawed PBMCs through magnetic negative selection. These data belong to a study of PD-1 blockade in classical Hodgkin lymphoma. Study-level points and caveats: At C4D1, TCR diversity had climbed significantly for CD4+ cells, though not for CD8+ cells. Initiation of nivolumab under 1 year after ASCT led to exclusion of patients. For complete responders, baseline diversity was comparable to that of newly diagnosed patients. There remain no defined causes for the repertoire differences, which possibly reflect disease activity or prior therapy.

The CDR3 length is 13 residues. V was trimmed by 5 bases and J by 8 bases, leaving 15 bases between them. Germline CDR1 reads SGHNT; CDR2 reads YENEEA. The repertoire was sequenced with immunoSEQ multiplex PCR; TCRdb's copy has only in-frame clones and lacks some. This repertoire shows 5,000 to 7,000 clones, nearly 80% found once; its top ten account for approximately 3.6%. The material was CD4+ T cells from blood, obtained at baseline. This receptor was identified in a human donor with classical Hodgkin lymphoma. The rearrangement links TRBV11-3 to TRBJ1-2; weak D call: TRBD1 (6 bases). The CDR3 spells CASSPRGQQGYTF. In nucleotides, the CDR3 is TGTGCCAGCAGCCCACGGGGACAACAGGGCTACACCTTC.